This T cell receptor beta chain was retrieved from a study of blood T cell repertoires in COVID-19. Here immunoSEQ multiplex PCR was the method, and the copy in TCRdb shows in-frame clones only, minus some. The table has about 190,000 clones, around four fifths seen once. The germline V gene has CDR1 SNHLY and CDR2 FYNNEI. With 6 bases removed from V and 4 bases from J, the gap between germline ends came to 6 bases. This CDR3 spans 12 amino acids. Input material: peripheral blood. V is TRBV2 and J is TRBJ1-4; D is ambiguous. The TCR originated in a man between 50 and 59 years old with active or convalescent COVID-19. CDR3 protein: CASSVFNEKLFF. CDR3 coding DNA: TGTGCCAGCAGCGTCTTTAATGAAAAACTGTTTTTT.